Below, 26 T cell receptor beta chains from the same sample are listed, as sequenced in a study of post-analysis software for immune sequencing data. Study-wide points: Controls showed lower frequencies than patients for 4 or 5 TRBV segments, and TRBV5-6, TRBV5-1 and TRBV20-1 were among these.

TCR beta cDNA libraries included unique molecular identifiers. TCRdb redid the calling of the PCR reads with MiXCR, one entry per CDR3 protein. The sample comprises hundreds of thousands of distinct CDR3 sequences, approximately 60% of which are singletons, and approximately 10% rests with the top ten. Their antigens are not known. The specimen was blood. These receptors all come from a girl aged 2 to 10 with multiple sclerosis.

The chain combines TRBV4-1 with TRBJ2-7; no clear D gene. The V and J ends lost 0 bases and 0 bases respectively, with 12 bases between them. The germline V gene encodes CDR1 MGHRA and CDR2 YSYEKL. There are 16 residues in the CDR3. Written as DNA, the CDR3 is TGCGCCAGCAGCCAAGAAGGACGGACCTTCTCCTACGAGCAGTACTTC. Its protein is CASSQEGRTFSYEQYF.

This clonotype has a single count. The chain combines TRBV11-2 with TRBJ1-2, with 7 bases identical to TRBD1. J was trimmed by 4 bases and V by 3 bases; bases with no gene match: 17. The CDR3 consists of 18 residues. Germline V lookup: CDR1 SGHAT, CDR2 FQNNGV. The DNA for the CDR3 is TGTGCCAGCAGCTTTATTAGGGGGGGACAGCGAGGCGGCTATGGCTACACCTTC. Protein sequence: CASSFIRGGQRGGYGYTF.

This clonotype was recorded a few times. The chain couples TRBV9 to TRBJ2-1; 8 bases are a match to TRBD2. CDR1 and CDR2 from the germline V gene are SGDLS and YYNGEE. Trimming cost V 3 bases and J 6 bases; bases outside gene matches: 8. The CDR3 length is 15 residues. CDR3 loop: CASSAPGLVSNEQFF. DNA for the CDR3: TGTGCCAGCAGCGCCCCGGGACTAGTCTCCAATGAGCAGTTCTTC.

This clonotype has just a few counts. The chain has TRBV5-1 and TRBJ2-7; 8 positions match TRBD1. CDR3 length: 15 residues. Germline V lookup: CDR1 SGHRS, CDR2 YFSETQ. Trimming at V came to 5 bases and at J to 2 bases, leaving 9 bases not matched to a gene. CDR3 sequence reads: CASSSGQGVPYEQYF. The DNA for the CDR3 is TGCGCCAGCAGTTCCGGACAGGGCGTCCCCTACGAGCAGTACTTC.

The rearrangement joins TRBV5-1 to TRBJ2-2; unclear D gene. There are 14 residues in the CDR3. The germline CDR1 and CDR2 sequences are SGHRS and YFSETQ. Trimming shortened V by 4 bases and J by 0 bases, and 7 bases separated the two germline ends. For the CDR3, the DNA is TGCGCCAGCAGCCGCAGGCCGAACACCGGGGAGCTGTTTTTT. Residues: CASSRRPNTGELFF.

The V gene is TRBV6-1, the J gene TRBJ2-2; D not certain. V lost 4 bases, J lost 2 bases, and 8 bases lay in between. The CDR3 has 14 residues. Germline values: CDR1 MNHNS, CDR2 SASEGT. The CDR3 loop reads CASSGQLNTGELFF. The CDR3 region has the DNA TGTGCCAGCAGTGGGCAGTTAAACACCGGGGAGCTGTTTTTT.

The chain recombines TRBV11-1 with TRBJ2-1; 14 bases fit TRBD2. This CDR3 contains 16 residues. Trimming took 5 bases from V and 10 from J; bases not matched to a gene: 10. Germline lookup yields CDR1 SGHAT and CDR2 FQDESV (reference sequence). CDR3 protein: CASSHLGLAGDWEQFF. The CDR3 coding sequence is TGTGCCAGCAGCCACCTGGGACTAGCGGGGGATTGGGAGCAGTTCTTC.

The chain joins TRBV10-3 to TRBJ2-5, with D perhaps matching TRBD1 or TRBD2 (6 bases each). With 6 bases removed from V and 2 bases from J, the gap between germline ends came to 10 bases. CDR3 length: 13 residues. In germline, CDR1 is ENHRY, CDR2 SYGVKD. CDR3 coding DNA: TGTGCCATCAGAGAAGGGGGGCAAGAGACCCAGTACTTC. Its protein product is CAIREGGQETQYF.

This rearrangement joins TRBV15 to TRBJ2-3; D remains unclear. The CDR3 runs to 17 residues. V lost 1 base, J lost 1 base, and 15 bases lay in between. CDR1 is LNHNV and CDR2 is YYDKDF in the germline V gene (reference sequence). The CDR3, as DNA: TGTGCCACCAGCAGAGCCGACCGATACCCCGGCACAGATACGCAGTATTTT. Translated: CATSRADRYPGTDTQYF.

The chain uses TRBV9 and TRBJ2-6, with D possibly TRBD2 on 5 matching bases. This CDR3 comprises 16 residues. Germline V gene lookup returns CDR1 SGDLS and CDR2 YYNGEE. Trimming stripped 4 bases from V and 4 bases from J, with 15 bases between. CDR3 bases: TGTGCCAGCAGCATAGAGGGAGCGAAAGGGGCCAACGTCCTGACTTTC. This translates into CASSIEGAKGANVLTF.

V usage is TRBV20-1 and J usage is TRBJ2-1; 9 bases align to TRBD2. With V trimmed by 1 base and J by 2 bases, 9 bases remained unmatched. Germline loops: CDR1 DFQATT, CDR2 SNEGSKA (reference sequence). The CDR3 extends over 17 amino acids. CDR3 region: CSARGGSREGTYNEQFF. In DNA form, the CDR3 reads TGCAGTGCTAGAGGGGGTTCGCGGGAGGGGACCTACAATGAGCAGTTCTTC.

This clonotype was seen only a few times. The chain employs TRBV27 and TRBJ1-5; D call uncertain. The germline V gene has CDR1 MNHEY and CDR2 SMNVEV (reference sequence). Trimming left V 5 bases short and J 0 bases short, with 11 bases between. The CDR3 has 15 residues. CDR3 nucleotides: TGTGCCAGCAGTGCGGGCGCAAATAGCAATCAGCCCCAGCATTTT. Translation gives CASSAGANSNQPQHF.

This chain links TRBV27 with TRBJ2-7; D gene unclear. V lost 5 bases to trimming and J lost 0 bases, with 14 bases between them. CDR1 and CDR2 from the germline V gene are MNHEY and SMNVEV (reference sequence). This CDR3 has 15 amino acids. The CDR3 protein is CASSRYAHSSYEQYF. For the CDR3, the DNA is TGTGCCAGCAGTCGCTACGCTCACAGCTCCTACGAGCAGTACTTC.

The chain combines TRBV4-1 with TRBJ2-1; D is perhaps TRBD1 (5 bases). V dropped 1 base and J dropped 6 bases, with 10 bases sitting between them. CDR1 and CDR2 (germline): MGHRA, YSYEKL. CDR3 length: 14 residues. The CDR3 protein is CASSQGPGSNEQFF. The CDR3 DNA reads TGCGCCAGCAGCCAAGGTCCAGGGTCCAATGAGCAGTTCTTC.

The rearrangement joins TRBV5-5 to TRBJ2-3, with TRBD1 matching 7 bases. Germline CDR1 reads SGHKS; CDR2 reads YYEKEE (reference sequence). V lost 10 bases to trimming and J lost 0 bases; unmatched junction nucleotides: 5. This CDR3 has 13 residues. The CDR3 DNA follows: TGTGCCGGAGCAGGGGGAAGCACAGATACGCAGTATTTT. Translating gives CAGAGGSTDTQYF.

This rearrangement joins TRBV27 to TRBJ2-7, with 8 bases fitting TRBD2. Germline CDR1 is MNHEY and CDR2 is SMNVEV (reference sequence). V lost 6 bases and J lost 0; bases outside the gene matches: 7. The CDR3 has 15 residues. The CDR3 protein is CASSRTGGPSYEQYF. CDR3 nucleotide sequence: TGTGCCAGCAGCCGAACGGGGGGGCCCTCCTACGAGCAGTACTTC.

For this clonotype: This is likely a read error, given that the CDR3 carries no conserved phenylalanine or tryptophan at its end. The chain couples TRBV20-1 to TRBJ2-1; TRBD2 matches at 14 bases. The CDR3 consists of 15 residues. Trimming at V came to 0 bases and at J to 8 bases, leaving 3 bases not matched to a gene. Germline-derived CDR1 and CDR2 are DFQATT and SNEGSKA (reference sequence). The DNA for the CDR3 is TGCAGTGCTAGAGATGGACTAGCGGGAGGCCATGAGCAGTTCCTC. The encoded protein is CSARDGLAGGHEQFL.

This clonotype came up a few times. This chain uses TRBV15 with TRBJ1-2; 9 bases align to TRBD1. The CDR3 has 14 amino acids. Germline trimming cut 4 bases from V and 4 bases from J; bases unmatched to any gene: 4. Germline V CDR1 and CDR2: LNHNV, YYDKDF (reference sequence). The CDR3 nucleotides read TGTGCCACCAGCAACCGGACAGGGGCCTATGGCTACACCTTC. Its protein is CATSNRTGAYGYTF. The complete variable domain, with remaining parts taken from reference TRBV15 and TRBJ1-2, reads DAMVIQNPRYQVTQFGKPVTLSCSQTLNHNVMYWYQQKSSQAPKLLFHYYDKDFNNEADTPDNFQSRRPNTSFCFLDIRSPGLGDTAMYLCATSNRTGAYGYTFGSGTRLTVV.

This chain connects TRBV5-1 to TRBJ2-1; D gene uncertain. The DNA end is a closer match to TRBJ2-7, so the J assignment may be wrong. The CDR3 has 11 residues. In germline, CDR1 is SGHRS, CDR2 YFSETQ. The CDR3, as DNA: TGCGCCAGCAGCGCCACCAATGAGCAGTACTTC. This sequence encodes CASSATNEQYF.

This clonotype appeared a single time. The chain couples TRBV5-5 to TRBJ2-5; a possible D gene is TRBD1 (5 bases). The assigned J gene may be wrong: the sequence end matches TRBJ2-7 better. This CDR3 has 14 residues. The germline V gene has CDR1 SGHKS and CDR2 YYEKEE (reference sequence). The CDR3 region has the DNA TGTGCCAGCAGCTTTGACAGCGATGCCTACGAGCAGTACTTC. As protein: CASSFDSDAYEQYF.

Concerning this clonotype itself: The germline gene is not matched at one end of the junction; a read error may be the cause. The rearrangement uses TRBV7-8 and TRBJ2-3; TRBD2 agrees at 7 bases. Germline V gene lookup returns CDR1 SGHVS and CDR2 FQNEAQ. The CDR3 contains 20 residues. The DNA for the CDR3 is TGTGCCAGCAGCTTAGATCTAGGACTAGACTTACTTCGTAGCACAGGTACGCAGTATTTT. Its protein is CASSLDLGLDLLRSTGTQYF.

J is TRBJ2-1 and V is TRBV4-2; 8 bases match TRBD2. Germline V gene lookup returns CDR1 LGHNA and CDR2 YNFKEQ. V shed 0 bases and J 5 bases; nucleotides not matched to a gene: 3. The CDR3 consists of 15 residues. CDR3 nucleotides: TGTGCCAGCAGCCAAGAAATAGCGGGGAACAATGAGCAGTTCTTC. It yields the protein CASSQEIAGNNEQFF.

This clonotype was observed a few times. This chain's CDR3 is CASSPLQGGQETQYF. The DNA for the CDR3 is TGTGCCAGCAGTCCTCTACAGGGTGGGCAAGAGACCCAGTACTTC. V is TRBV12-3 or TRBV12-4 and J is TRBJ2-5, with D tentatively TRBD1 (6 bases). Trimming left V 5 bases short and J 2 bases short, with 15 bases between. The CDR3 is 15 residues long.

The genes are TRBV27 and TRBJ2-5; D remains unclear. The germline V and J ends were trimmed by 5 bases and 5 bases, with 12 bases remaining between them. This CDR3 region has 13 residues. In germline, CDR1 is MNHEY, CDR2 SMNVEV (reference sequence). This chain's CDR3 is CASSPLQTETQYF. In DNA form, the CDR3 reads TGTGCCAGCAGTCCGCTTCAGACCGAGACCCAGTACTTC.

A word on this clonotype: It is unclear where the CDR3 begins or ends on the DNA, so no DNA is shown, and the CDR3 is as TCRdb lists it. The V and J genes are TRBV11-1 and TRBJ2-6; the D call TRBD1 from the table was never checked on the DNA. Inclusive of both ends, the CDR3 amounts to 23 amino acids. The germline V gene encodes CDR1 SGHAT and CDR2 FQDESV (reference sequence). CDR3: CASSPLLGQGLGTGATGANVLTF.

This clonotype turned up a few times. The chain couples TRBV10-2 to TRBJ2-5; D could derive from TRBD1 or TRBD2 (5 bases each). Trimming removed 3 bases from V and 5 bases from J, with 19 bases in between. Germline V lookup: CDR1 WSHSY, CDR2 SAAADI. This CDR3 is built from 16 residues. CDR3 sequence reads: CASSDYRDPRGETQYF. CDR3 coding DNA: TGCGCCAGCAGTGATTACCGGGACCCACGAGGGGAGACCCAGTACTTC.